Listed below are T cell receptor beta chains from one sample, sequenced in a study of cytomegalovirus exposure and HLA in healthy donors. Assay: immunoSEQ multiplex PCR; the TCRdb copy retains only in-frame clones and omits some. Of some 130,000 clones in the sample, around 77% were seen once. Sequences were obtained from PBMCs. The receptors were sampled from a male donor in good health and CMV-seropositive. The CDR3 runs from the conserved cysteine through the conserved F or W. A D gene is named only where the DNA matches it firmly. Size is omitted from some rows. Given values are once, few, many or a class for expanded clones.

d_call,v_call,clone_size,j_call,cdr3_nt,cdr3_aa
TRBD1,TRBV5-4,NA,TRBJ2-5,TGTGCCAGCAGCCCACGGACAGGGCAGAAAGAGACCCAGTACTTC,CASSPRTGQKETQYF
TRBD1,TRBV15,NA,TRBJ1-2,TGTGCCACCAGCAGAGGTCCCGGGACAGGGGAAGGCGCTAACTATGGCTACACCTTC,CATSRGPGTGEGANYGYTF
NA,TRBV2,NA,TRBJ2-2,TGTGCCAGCAGTGAAGCGATAAGGATCAGGGTCACCGGGGAGCTGTTTTTT,CASSEAIRIRVTGELFF
TRBD1,TRBV2,NA,TRBJ2-6,TGTGCCAGCAGTGATCGGGACAGGGTAATAGGGGCCAACGGCCTGACTTTC,CASSDRDRVIGANGLTF
NA,TRBV18,NA,TRBJ1-5,TGTGCCAGCTCCCCCCCAGGCTCCCAGAGGGATCAGCCCCAGCATTTT,CASSPPGSQRDQPQHF
NA,TRBV15,NA,TRBJ1-5,TGTGCCACCAGCGGACGCTTAACAGGGAGCAATCAGCCCCAGCATTTT,CATSGRLTGSNQPQHF
NA,TRBV5-1,few,TRBJ1-1,TGCGCCAGCAGCTTGGAAGTGGCCACTGAAGCTTTCTTT,CASSLEVATEAFF
NA,TRBV5-1,NA,TRBJ2-5,TGCGCCAGCAGCAAGACAGTTCGGGAGACCCAGTACTTC,CASSKTVRETQYF
NA,TRBV9,NA,TRBJ1-2,TGTGCCAGCAGCGGCCAGTCTGGCTACACCTTC,CASSGQSGYTF
TRBD2,TRBV5-1,NA,TRBJ2-2,TGCGCCAGTGGCGGGGGGACGAACACCGGGGAGCTGTTTTTT,CASGGGTNTGELFF
NA,TRBV5-1,NA,TRBJ2-1,TGCGCCAGCAGCTTCAGTCCAGCTGATGGCGGTGAGCAGTTCTTC,CASSFSPADGGEQFF
NA,TRBV6-4,few,TRBJ2-1,TGTGCCAGCAGTGAGGCGGGGAACAATGAGCAGTTCTTC,CASSEAGNNEQFF
TRBD1,TRBV7-2,NA,TRBJ1-6,TGTGCCAGCAGCTGGGCCGGGACAGGAAATTCACCCCTCCACTTT,CASSWAGTGNSPLHF
NA,TRBV4-2,few,TRBJ2-7,TGTGCCAGCAGTCCGTCTGCGGTGAGCTCCTACGAGCAGTACTTC,CASSPSAVSSYEQYF
NA,TRBV6-6,NA,TRBJ2-7,TGTGCCAGCAACAGTTGGTTGGGGGGGGGCTCCAACGAGCAGTACTTC,CASNSWLGGGSNEQYF
NA,TRBV11-3,NA,TRBJ2-3,TGTGCCAGCAGCTTAGTTGGCAACACAGATACGCAGTATTTT,CASSLVGNTDTQYF
TRBD1,TRBV7-7,few,TRBJ2-1,TGTGCCAGCAGCTCGACAGGGGTCAATGAGCAGTTCTTC,CASSSTGVNEQFF
TRBD1,TRBV5-4,NA,TRBJ2-1,TGTGCCAGCAGCTTAGAATGGGGACAGGGAAATGAGCAGTTCTTC,CASSLEWGQGNEQFF
NA,TRBV7-2,NA,TRBJ2-5,TGTGCCAGCAGCTTAATCAGCCAAGAGACCCAGTACTTC,CASSLISQETQYF
TRBD2,TRBV2,NA,TRBJ2-3,TGTGCCAGCGGCGAGAGGGCTAGCGGGAGGGGCGATACGCAGTATTTT,CASGERASGRGDTQYF
NA,TRBV11-2,NA,TRBJ1-2,TGTGCCAGCAGCCCCGCGGCGAGTTACTATGGCTACACCTTC,CASSPAASYYGYTF
NA,TRBV6-1,NA,TRBJ1-5,TGTGCCAGCAGTGAAGCGGGGGGATTCCAGCCCCAGCATTTT,CASSEAGGFQPQHF
NA,TRBV6-1,NA,TRBJ2-7,TGTGCCAGCAGATGGACTGCGTCCTACGAGCAGTACTTC,CASRWTASYEQYF
NA,TRBV28,NA,TRBJ1-1,TGTGCCAGCAAGCAGGGAAGAACTGAAGCTTTCTTT,CASKQGRTEAFF
NA,TRBV20-1,NA,TRBJ2-1,TGCAGTGCAAATCGGGTTGAGCAGTTCTTC,CSANRVEQFF